A single T cell receptor beta chain is shown here with its context. Its antigen specificity is not known. No quality values exist for individual bases; no much larger clone is one base distant. These data are taken from a study of T cell repertoires in cytomegalovirus infection (dated by TCRdb to about 2019). Looking at the study overall: Recently identified HLA-C-restricted CMV epitopes, whose presentation resists viral immunomodulation, were targeted by peptide stimulations together with well-studied HLA-B-restricted epitopes. Donor HLA type was relevant to the analysis, as public TCR beta signatures indicated carriage of CMV infection together with the matching HLA type. What the study reported, not specific to this receptor: In both this cohort and an independent cohort of several hundred donors, the cumulative frequency of public TCR beta family members distinguished carriers of CMV infection plus the relevant HLA type. The ex vivo response was dominated by HLA-C-restricted CMV-specific TCR beta clonotypes, which also provided the single most frequent clonotype in two of eight donors.

The sequencer was an Illumina HiSeq 1500. TCRdb trimmed the raw reads at Q25, called clones with MiXCR and kept productive beta chains. Each CDR3 protein gets just one entry, which takes the most common genes and DNA from the rows behind it. Here the sample has about 830,000 distinct CDR3 sequences; approximately 32% occur a single time. Under 15% of the sample goes to the ten largest clones. Unmatched junction bases come to 16, with V trimmed by 7 bases and J by 8 bases. The CDR3 sequence holds 15 residues, the cysteine and phenylalanine included. Only the CDR3 DNA is retained, 45 bases long and in frame from the first base. The germline V gene sets CDR1 to ENHRY and CDR2 to SYGVKD. Sample treatment or condition, as interpreted from the label and publication: in vitro stimulation with specific CMV peptide epitopes to enrich CMV-specific T cells.

The sequenced sample was cultured CD8+ T cells from PBMCs, obtained from culture after CMV antigen stimulation. The origin of this receptor is a human donor in good health (CMV status not recorded). Some clones in this sample may be carry-over from other donors' samples. This receptor chain uses TRBV10-3 and TRBJ1-2; 7 of the junction bases match TRBD1. The CDR3 reads as follows: CAIMFQTGRHRGYTF. The base sequence is TGTGCCATCATGTTCCAGACAGGGAGACATCGAGGCTACACCTTC.